One sample yielded the 3 T cell receptor beta chains listed below, sequenced in a study of CD8+CD57+ T cells in acquired aplastic anemia. Investigators profiled TCR beta VDJ and CDR3 from genomic DNA template. TCRdb itself ran the reads through MiXCR, one entry per CDR3 protein. The sample contains about 420,000 distinct CDR3 sequences, roughly 68% of which appear only once. The sample consisted of sorted CD4+, CD8+, or CD8+CD57+ T cells (not recorded which) from PBMCs. These receptor sequences come from a human donor in good health, serving as a control.

In its sample, this clonotype was seen once. No conserved phenylalanine or tryptophan is present at the end of the CDR3, so a read error is the likely explanation. The DNA is left out, because the CDR3 cannot be placed on it with certainty; the CDR3 is given as TCRdb lists it. The V gene is TRBV7-2, the J gene TRBJ1-1. Germline V CDR1 and CDR2: SGHTA, FQGNSA. Termini included, the CDR3 measures 11 amino acids. CDR3 in amino acids: CASSLPTSTSS.

The chain has TRBV27 and TRBJ2-5; D is uncertain. CDR1 is MNHEY and CDR2 is SMNVEV in the germline V gene (reference sequence). The CDR3 sequence is 18 residues long. Trimming removed 3 bases at V and 3 bases at J, with 23 bases between. CDR3 DNA: TGTGCCAGCAGTTTCAGGTCTAGGGCACTGGGCATGAAAGAGACCCAGTACTTC. As protein: CASSFRSRALGMKETQYF.

A word on this clonotype: The junction departs from the called germline gene at one end, perhaps through a read error. This chain joins TRBV7-2 and TRBJ2-3; 7 bases fit TRBD2. The germline CDR1 and CDR2 sequences are SGHTA and FQGNSA. The CDR3 has 17 residues. CDR3 loop: CATSRDSSGDLRHTQYF. The CDR3 bases are TGTGCCACCAGCAGAGATAGCAGCGGGGACCTGCGTCATACGCAGTATTTT.